These 20 T cell receptor beta chains came from one sample sequenced in a study of cytomegalovirus exposure and HLA in healthy donors (dated by TCRdb to 2016 to 2017). The library was generated by the immunoSEQ multiplex PCR assay. The multiplex PCR relied on a mix of 60 forward primers for TCR Vbeta segments and 13 reverse primers for TCR Jbeta segments. Drawn from immuneACCESS, this table holds only the in-frame rearrangements with V and J called that TCRdb kept. Clones are partly lost; checked studies trace under half to an unresolved V gene and leave the rest unexplained. This sample comprises around 150,000 clones, about 75% of them detected only once. Of the sample, 4.9% falls within the top ten clones. Sequencing was performed on PBMCs. The origin of the receptors is a male donor in good health and CMV-seronegative.

This clone was counted between two and nine times. The chain is built from TRBV2 and TRBJ1-5; no clear D. This CDR3 spans 13 amino acids. CDR1 is SNHLY, CDR2 FYNNEI, per germline. Between the trimmed V and J ends, which lost 8 bases and 1 base, there was a span of 9 bases. For the CDR3, the DNA is TGTGCCAGCGAACGGCGGAGCAATCAGCCCCAGCATTTT. Translated: CASERRSNQPQHF.

This clone was observed a handful of times. The CDR3 bases are TGTGCCAGCAGCTTCGATCGGTTCATGAACACTGAAGCTTTCTTT. Its protein product is CASSFDRFMNTEAFF. This chain links TRBV7-8 with TRBJ1-1; D is ambiguous. The CDR3 sequence is 15 residues long. Trimming removed 3 bases from V and 0 bases from J, with 11 bases in between. Germline V gene sequence: CDR1 SGHVS, CDR2 FQNEAQ.

V and J are TRBV5-6 and TRBJ2-7; 8 nucleotides match TRBD1. The trim removed 6 bases at V and 6 bases at J, leaving 5 bases unmatched. The CDR3 length is 12 residues. Germline assignment: CDR1 SGHDT and CDR2 YYEEEE. The CDR3 loop is CASIGQGAEQYF. The DNA for the CDR3 is TGTGCCAGCATCGGACAGGGTGCCGAGCAGTACTTC.

The chain couples TRBV5-1 to TRBJ1-5; no clear D. Germline CDR1 reads SGHRS; CDR2 reads YFSETQ. V was pared by 2 bases and J by 0 bases, with 9 bases between. CDR3 length: 15 amino acids. The CDR3, as DNA: TGCGCCAGCAGCTTTTCCGGGAATAGCAATCAGCCCCAGCATTTT. As protein: CASSFSGNSNQPQHF.

The rearrangement uses TRBV2 and TRBJ2-1, with D possibly matching TRBD2 (5 bases). The length of the CDR3 is 14 residues. The V end was cut by 11 bases, the J end by 4 bases, with 18 bases between. Germline V CDR1 and CDR2: SNHLY, FYNNEI. CDR3 nucleotides: TGTGCCTCGTGCCCGGGAAATACTTACAATGAGCAGTTCTTC. This codes for CASCPGNTYNEQFF.

V gene TRBV2 combines with J gene TRBJ2-1; TRBD2 is a possible D gene (5 bases). This CDR3 is built from 15 residues. Germline V gene lookup returns CDR1 SNHLY and CDR2 FYNNEI. V gave up 6 bases and J gave up 9 bases, with 21 bases separating them. CDR3 sequence (DNA): TGTGCCAGCAGGGGCGGGCCCAACCGGGTGGGTGAGCAGTTCTTC. This codes for CASRGGPNRVGEQFF.

This clone was seen a few times. V usage is TRBV5-6 and J usage is TRBJ1-3; no clear D gene. The CDR3 extends over 16 amino acids. From germline, CDR1 is SGHDT and CDR2 YYEEEE. Trimming pared 4 bases from V and 0 bases from J, leaving 14 bases between. The DNA of the CDR3 is TGTGCCAGCAGCCGTGGGAGCTACTACTCTGGAAACACCATATATTTT. Translated, it gives CASSRGSYYSGNTIYF.

The chain carries TRBV15 and TRBJ2-3; 7 bases agree with TRBD1. With V trimmed by 3 bases and J by 3 bases, 12 bases remained unmatched. This CDR3 region has 17 residues. Germline loops: CDR1 LNHNV, CDR2 YYDKDF (reference sequence). In nucleotides, the CDR3 is TGTGCCACCAGCAGTCCCGGGGTAGGGGACAGAACAGATACGCAGTATTTT. It translates to CATSSPGVGDRTDTQYF.

This chain connects TRBV4-2 to TRBJ2-5; TRBD2 aligns across 7 bases. This CDR3 has 15 residues. The J segment lost 5 bases and the V segment lost 4 bases, leaving 10 bases of the junction unmatched. Germline V gives CDR1 LGHNA, CDR2 YNFKEQ. In DNA form, the CDR3 reads TGTGCCAGCAGCCTTTCTCGGGAGGTCAGGGAGACCCAGTACTTC. It encodes CASSLSREVRETQYF.

The genes are TRBV2 and TRBJ2-2, with 10 bases that match TRBD2. The CDR3 is 15 residues long. Unmatched junction bases numbered 8, after V lost 8 bases and J lost 5 bases. Looked up from germline, CDR1 is SNHLY and CDR2 is FYNNEI. The CDR3 DNA reads as TGTGCCAGCGCTCGTAGCGGGGGGCGTACCGGGGAGCTGTTTTTT. The encoded protein is CASARSGGRTGELFF. The full variable domain, rest sourced from reference TRBV2 and TRBJ2-2, is EPEVTQTPSHQVTQMGQEVILRCVPISNHLYFYWYRQILGQKVEFLVSFYNNEISEKSEIFDDQFSVERPDGSNFTLKIRSTKLEDSAMYFCASARSGGRTGELFFGEGSRLTVL.

This chain joins TRBV6-5 and TRBJ2-7; 10 bases map to TRBD2. The CDR3 runs 15 residues. Trimming took 0 bases from V and 4 from J; bases not matched to a gene: 3. Germline-derived CDR1 and CDR2 are MNHEY and SVGAGI. This CDR3 is CASSYSASGSYEQYF. DNA of the CDR3: TGTGCCAGCAGTTACTCCGCTAGCGGGAGTTACGAGCAGTACTTC.

This chain links TRBV7-3 with TRBJ2-1, with 13 bases fitting TRBD2. The CDR3 runs to 15 residues. The germline CDR1 and CDR2 sequences are SGHTA and FQGTGA. The trim removed 5 bases at V and 7 bases at J, leaving 5 bases unmatched. CDR3 residues: CASSPRLAGGNEQFF. The CDR3, as DNA: TGTGCCAGCAGCCCACGACTAGCGGGGGGAAATGAGCAGTTCTTC.

This clone was recorded once. V usage is TRBV7-2 and J usage is TRBJ2-2; D not certain. The germline V and J ends were trimmed by 5 bases and 2 bases, with 6 bases remaining between them. The CDR3 runs 13 residues. The germline V gene encodes CDR1 SGHTA and CDR2 FQGNSA. In DNA, the CDR3 is TGTGCCAGCAGCCTCCTAAACACCGGGGAGCTGTTTTTT. Its translation is CASSLLNTGELFF.

J is TRBJ2-2 and V is TRBV29-1; D is possibly TRBD1 (5 bases). The germline gives CDR1 SQVTM, CDR2 ANQGSEA. V gave up 6 bases and J gave up 1 base, with 9 bases separating them. This CDR3 comprises 13 residues. The CDR3 reads CSVWTLNTGELFF. The CDR3 DNA reads TGCAGCGTCTGGACATTGAACACCGGGGAGCTGTTTTTT.

This clone was detected a few times. The chain couples TRBV6-5 to TRBJ2-3, with TRBD2 matching over 9 bases. The CDR3 has 15 amino acids. CDR1 is MNHEY, CDR2 SVGAGI, per germline. J lost 4 bases, V lost 2 bases, and 4 bases had no gene match. The CDR3 DNA is TGTGCCAGCAGTTACGTTAGCGGGGGCGCAGATACGCAGTATTTT. Encoded protein: CASSYVSGGADTQYF.

DNA for the CDR3: TGTGCCAGCAATAGTGGGGTCCAGCGGGGCTACCCTCAGGAGCAGTACTTC. Its translation: CASNSGVQRGYPQEQYF. The chain is built from TRBV7-9 and TRBJ2-7; 7 bases map to TRBD2. V dropped 7 bases and J dropped 7; count of bases not matched to a gene: 22. The germline CDR1 and CDR2 sequences are SEHNR and FQNEAQ (reference sequence). The CDR3 sequence is 17 residues long.

CDR3 protein: CASSSGGLGYTF. The CDR3 DNA reads as TGTGCCAGCAGTTCTGGGGGCCTAGGCTACACCTTC. V is TRBV6-5 and J is TRBJ1-2, with D tentatively TRBD1 (6 bases). Germline V CDR1 and CDR2: MNHEY, SVGAGI. V gave up 4 bases and J gave up 8 bases, with 11 bases separating them. The CDR3 length is 12 residues.

This clone was seen a few times. The V and J genes are TRBV5-6 and TRBJ1-1; no clear D gene. Germline-derived CDR1 and CDR2 are SGHDT and YYEEEE. V was cut by 0 bases and J by 4 bases, with 4 bases left in between. The CDR3 is 12 residues long. In DNA form, the CDR3 reads TGTGCCAGCAGCTTGGACGGCACTGAAGCTTTCTTT. Translating it yields CASSLDGTEAFF.

V is TRBV19 and J is TRBJ2-1, with 7 positions matching TRBD1. Looked up from germline, CDR1 is LNHDA and CDR2 is SQIVND (reference sequence). The CDR3 is 14 amino acids. With 6 bases clipped from V and 4 bases from J, the junction kept 6 bases outside the gene matches. The CDR3 reads CASSRTGPYNEQFF. CDR3 coding DNA: TGTGCCAGTAGCCGGACAGGTCCTTACAATGAGCAGTTCTTC.

V is TRBV7-6 and J is TRBJ2-1, with TRBD2 matching over 9 bases. CDR1 and CDR2 (germline): SGHVS, FNYEAQ. There are 19 residues in the CDR3. The V segment lost 4 bases and the J segment 5 bases; nucleotides outside the gene matches: 18. CDR3 sequence (DNA): TGTGCCAGCAGCTCAGGTGAACCGCTAGTAGCGGGGGCGGACAATGAGCAGTTCTTC. This codes for CASSSGEPLVAGADNEQFF.